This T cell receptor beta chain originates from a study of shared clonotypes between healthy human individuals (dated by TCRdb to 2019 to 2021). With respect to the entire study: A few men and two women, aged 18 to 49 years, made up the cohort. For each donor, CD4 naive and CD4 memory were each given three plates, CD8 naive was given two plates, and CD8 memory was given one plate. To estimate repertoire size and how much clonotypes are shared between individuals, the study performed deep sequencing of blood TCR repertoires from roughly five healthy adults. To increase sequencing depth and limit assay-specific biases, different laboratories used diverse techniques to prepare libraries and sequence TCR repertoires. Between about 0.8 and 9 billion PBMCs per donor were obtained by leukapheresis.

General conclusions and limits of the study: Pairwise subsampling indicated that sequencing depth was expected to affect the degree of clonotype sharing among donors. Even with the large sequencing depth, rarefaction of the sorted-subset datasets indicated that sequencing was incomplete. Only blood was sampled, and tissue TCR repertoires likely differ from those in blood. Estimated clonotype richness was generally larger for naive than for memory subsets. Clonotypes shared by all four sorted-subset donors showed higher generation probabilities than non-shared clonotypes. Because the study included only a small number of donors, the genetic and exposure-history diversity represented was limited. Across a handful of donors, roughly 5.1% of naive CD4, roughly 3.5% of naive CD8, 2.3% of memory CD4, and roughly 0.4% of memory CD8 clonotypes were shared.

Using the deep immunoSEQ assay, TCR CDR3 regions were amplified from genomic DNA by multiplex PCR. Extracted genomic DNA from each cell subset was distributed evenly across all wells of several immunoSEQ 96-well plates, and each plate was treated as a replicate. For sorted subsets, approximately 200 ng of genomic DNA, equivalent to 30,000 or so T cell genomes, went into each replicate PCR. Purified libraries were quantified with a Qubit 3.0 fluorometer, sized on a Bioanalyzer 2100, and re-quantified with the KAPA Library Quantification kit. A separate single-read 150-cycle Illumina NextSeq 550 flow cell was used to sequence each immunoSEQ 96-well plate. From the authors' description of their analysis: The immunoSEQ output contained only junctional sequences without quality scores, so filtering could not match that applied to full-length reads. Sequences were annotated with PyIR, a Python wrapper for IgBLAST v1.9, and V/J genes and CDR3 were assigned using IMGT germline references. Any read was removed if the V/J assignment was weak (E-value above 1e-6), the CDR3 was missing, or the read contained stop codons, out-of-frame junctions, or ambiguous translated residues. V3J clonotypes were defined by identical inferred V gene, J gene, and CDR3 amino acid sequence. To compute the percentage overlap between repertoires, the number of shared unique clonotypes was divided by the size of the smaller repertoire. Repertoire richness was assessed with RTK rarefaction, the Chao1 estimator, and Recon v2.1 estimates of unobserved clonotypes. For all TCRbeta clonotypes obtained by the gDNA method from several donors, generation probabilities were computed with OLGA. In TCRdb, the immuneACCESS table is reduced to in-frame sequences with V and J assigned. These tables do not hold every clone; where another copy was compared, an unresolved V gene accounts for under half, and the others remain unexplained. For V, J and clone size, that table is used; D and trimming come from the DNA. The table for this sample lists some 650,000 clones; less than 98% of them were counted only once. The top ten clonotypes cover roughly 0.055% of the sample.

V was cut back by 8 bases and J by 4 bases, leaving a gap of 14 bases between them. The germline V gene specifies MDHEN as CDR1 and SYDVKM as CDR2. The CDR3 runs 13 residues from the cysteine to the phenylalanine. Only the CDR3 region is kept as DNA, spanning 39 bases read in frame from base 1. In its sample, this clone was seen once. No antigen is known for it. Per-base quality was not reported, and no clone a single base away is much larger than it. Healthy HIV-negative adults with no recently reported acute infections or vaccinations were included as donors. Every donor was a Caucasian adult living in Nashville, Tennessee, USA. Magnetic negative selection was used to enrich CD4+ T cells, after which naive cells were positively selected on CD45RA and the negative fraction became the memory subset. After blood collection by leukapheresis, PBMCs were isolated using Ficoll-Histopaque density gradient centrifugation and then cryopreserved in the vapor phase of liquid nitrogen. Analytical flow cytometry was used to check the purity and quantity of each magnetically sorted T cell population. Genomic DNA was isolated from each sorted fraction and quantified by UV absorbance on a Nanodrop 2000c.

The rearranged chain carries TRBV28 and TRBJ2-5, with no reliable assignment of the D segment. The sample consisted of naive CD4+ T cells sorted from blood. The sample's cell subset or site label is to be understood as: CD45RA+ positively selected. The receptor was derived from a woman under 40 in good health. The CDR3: CASEMGIGETQYF. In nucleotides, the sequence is TGTGCCAGCGAAATGGGAATCGGAGAGACCCAGTACTTC.